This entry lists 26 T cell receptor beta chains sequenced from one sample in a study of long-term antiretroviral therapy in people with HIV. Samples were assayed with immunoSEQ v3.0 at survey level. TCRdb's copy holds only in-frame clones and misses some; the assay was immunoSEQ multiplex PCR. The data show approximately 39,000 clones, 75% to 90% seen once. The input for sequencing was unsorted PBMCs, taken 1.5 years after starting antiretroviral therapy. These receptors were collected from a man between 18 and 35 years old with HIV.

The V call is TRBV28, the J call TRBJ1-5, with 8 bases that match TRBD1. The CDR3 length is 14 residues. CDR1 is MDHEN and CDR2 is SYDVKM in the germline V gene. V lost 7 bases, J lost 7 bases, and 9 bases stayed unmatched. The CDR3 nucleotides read TGTGCCAGCACCTCAGGGGGCGTGGGGCAGCCCCAGCATTTT. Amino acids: CASTSGGVGQPQHF. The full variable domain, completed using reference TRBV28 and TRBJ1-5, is DVKVTQSSRYLVKRTGEKVFLECVQDMDHENMFWYRQDPGLGLRLIYFSYDVKMKEKGDIPEGYSVSREKKERFSLILESASTNQTSMYLCASTSGGVGQPQHFGDGTRLSIL.

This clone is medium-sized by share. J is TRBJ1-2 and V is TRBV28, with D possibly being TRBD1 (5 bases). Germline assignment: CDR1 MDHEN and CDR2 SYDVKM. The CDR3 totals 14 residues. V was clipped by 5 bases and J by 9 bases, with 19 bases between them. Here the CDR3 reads CASSLLGGVDSYTF. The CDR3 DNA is TGTGCCAGCAGTCTCCTGGGGGGGGTTGACAGCTACACCTTC.

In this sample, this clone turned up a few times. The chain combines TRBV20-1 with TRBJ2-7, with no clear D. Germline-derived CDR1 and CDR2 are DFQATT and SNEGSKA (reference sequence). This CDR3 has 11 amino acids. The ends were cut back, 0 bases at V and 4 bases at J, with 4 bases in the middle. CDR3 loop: CSARDGYEQYF. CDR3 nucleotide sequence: TGCAGTGCTAGAGATGGTTACGAGCAGTACTTC.

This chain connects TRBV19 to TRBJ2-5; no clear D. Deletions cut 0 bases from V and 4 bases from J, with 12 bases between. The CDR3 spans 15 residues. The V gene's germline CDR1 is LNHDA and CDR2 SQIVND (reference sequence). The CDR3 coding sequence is TGTGCCAGTAGTATAGATTATGGGTTATTAGAGACCCAGTACTTC. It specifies CASSIDYGLLETQYF.

Here the CDR3 reads CASSLYTDTQYF. Here the CDR3 DNA reads TGCGCCAGCAGCTTATACACAGATACGCAGTATTTT. The V and J genes are TRBV5-1 and TRBJ2-3; D is uncertain. V was pared by 2 bases and J by 2 bases, with 3 bases between. CDR1 and CDR2 from the germline V gene are SGHRS and YFSETQ. This CDR3 has 12 amino acids.

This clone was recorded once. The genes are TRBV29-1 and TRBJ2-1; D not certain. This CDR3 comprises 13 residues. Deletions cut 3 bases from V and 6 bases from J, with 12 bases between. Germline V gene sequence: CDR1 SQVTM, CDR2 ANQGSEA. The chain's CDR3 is CSVDNGRSNEQFF. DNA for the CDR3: TGCAGCGTTGATAATGGGCGGAGCAATGAGCAGTTCTTC.

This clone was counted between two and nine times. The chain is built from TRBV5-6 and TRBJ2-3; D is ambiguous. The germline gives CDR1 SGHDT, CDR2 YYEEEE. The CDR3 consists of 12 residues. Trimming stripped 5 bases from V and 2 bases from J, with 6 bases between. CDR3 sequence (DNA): TGTGCCAGCAGGCGATCCACAGATACGCAGTATTTT. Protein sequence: CASRRSTDTQYF.

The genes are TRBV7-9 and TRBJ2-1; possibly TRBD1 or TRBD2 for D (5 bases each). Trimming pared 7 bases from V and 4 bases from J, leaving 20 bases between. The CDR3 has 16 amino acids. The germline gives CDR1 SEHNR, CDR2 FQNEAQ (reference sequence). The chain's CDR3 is CASNPKGLADYNEQFF. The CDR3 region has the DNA TGTGCCAGCAACCCGAAGGGGCTAGCTGATTACAATGAGCAGTTCTTC.

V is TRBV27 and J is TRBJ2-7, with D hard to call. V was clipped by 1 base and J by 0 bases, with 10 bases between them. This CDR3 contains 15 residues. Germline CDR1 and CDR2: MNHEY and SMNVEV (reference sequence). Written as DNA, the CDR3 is TGTGCCAGCAGTTTATATCCAGGCGGCTCCTACGAGCAGTACTTC. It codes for CASSLYPGGSYEQYF.

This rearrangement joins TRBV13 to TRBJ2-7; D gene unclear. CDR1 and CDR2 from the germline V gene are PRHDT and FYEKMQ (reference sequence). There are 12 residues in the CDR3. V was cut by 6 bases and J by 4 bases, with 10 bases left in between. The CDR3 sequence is CASRQRPYEQYF. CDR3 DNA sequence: TGTGCCAGCAGGCAACGGCCTTACGAGCAGTACTTC.

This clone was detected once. The CDR3 nucleotides are TGTGCCAGCAGGTCACTAGAGACCCAGTACTTC. Translation: CASRSLETQYF. The V call is TRBV7-9, the J call TRBJ2-5; D call uncertain. V was shortened by 6 bases and J by 4 bases, with 6 bases between the two germline ends. The CDR3 has 11 amino acids. The V gene's germline CDR1 is SEHNR and CDR2 FQNEAQ (reference sequence).

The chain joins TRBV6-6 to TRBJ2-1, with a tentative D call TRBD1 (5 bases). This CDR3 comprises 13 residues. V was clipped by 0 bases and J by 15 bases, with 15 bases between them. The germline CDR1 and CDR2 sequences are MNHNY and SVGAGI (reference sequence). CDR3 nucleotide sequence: TGTGCCAGCAGTTACTCCAGGGCGGACCCGTCGTTCTTC. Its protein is CASSYSRADPSFF.

CDR3 loop: CASSWGLAGITGELFF. CDR3 DNA: TGTGCCAGCAGCTGGGGACTAGCGGGAATCACCGGGGAGCTGTTTTTT. The V and J genes are TRBV7-8 and TRBJ2-2; 13 bases align to TRBD2. Unmatched junction bases numbered 3, after V lost 4 bases and J lost 4 bases. The germline V gene encodes CDR1 SGHVS and CDR2 FQNEAQ. The CDR3 covers 16 residues.

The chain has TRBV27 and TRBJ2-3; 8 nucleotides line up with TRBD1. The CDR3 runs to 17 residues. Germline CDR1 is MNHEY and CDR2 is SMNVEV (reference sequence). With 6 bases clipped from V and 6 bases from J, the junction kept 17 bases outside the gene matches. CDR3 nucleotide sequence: TGTGCCAGCAGCACCCTCGGACAGGGAGGTTTAGGCGATACGCAGTATTTT. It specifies CASSTLGQGGLGDTQYF.

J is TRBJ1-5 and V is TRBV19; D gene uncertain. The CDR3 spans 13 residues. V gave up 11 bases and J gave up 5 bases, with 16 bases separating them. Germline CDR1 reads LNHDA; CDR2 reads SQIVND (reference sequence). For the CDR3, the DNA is TGTGCCTCCTCGGGTGGGTCAGATCAGCCCCAGCATTTT. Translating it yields CASSGGSDQPQHF.

As DNA, the CDR3 is TGTGCCAGCAGTTACTCGATAGTGAGTCCTCGGGAGTACTTC. Its translation: CASSYSIVSPREYF. This rearrangement joins TRBV6-5 to TRBJ2-7, with no clear D. Germline CDR1 and CDR2: MNHEY and SVGAGI. This CDR3 is 14 amino acids long. V lost 0 bases and J lost 11, with 17 bases in between.

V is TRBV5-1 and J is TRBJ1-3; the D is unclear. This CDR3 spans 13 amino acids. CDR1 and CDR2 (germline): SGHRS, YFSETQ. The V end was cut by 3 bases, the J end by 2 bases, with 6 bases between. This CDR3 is CASSSDPGNTIYF. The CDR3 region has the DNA TGCGCCAGCAGCTCGGATCCTGGAAACACCATATATTTT. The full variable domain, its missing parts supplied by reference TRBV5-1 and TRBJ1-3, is KAGVTQTPRYLIKTRGQQVTLSCSPISGHRSVSWYQQTPGQGLQFLFEYFSETQRNKGNFPGRFSGRQFSNSRSEMNVSTLELGDSALYLCASSSDPGNTIYFGEGSWLTVV.

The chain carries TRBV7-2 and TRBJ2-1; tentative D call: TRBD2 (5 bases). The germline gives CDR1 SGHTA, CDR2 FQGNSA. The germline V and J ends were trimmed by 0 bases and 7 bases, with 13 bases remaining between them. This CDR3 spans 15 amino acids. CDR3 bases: TGTGCCAGCAGCTTAGCGAGGGAGACGGGAAATGAGCAGTTCTTC. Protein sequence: CASSLARETGNEQFF. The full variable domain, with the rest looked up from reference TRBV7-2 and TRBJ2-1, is GAGVSQSPSNKVTEKGKDVELRCDPISGHTALYWYRQSLGQGLEFLIYFQGNSAPDKSGLPSDRFSAERTGGSVSTLTIQRTQQEDSAVYLCASSLARETGNEQFFGPGTRLTVL.

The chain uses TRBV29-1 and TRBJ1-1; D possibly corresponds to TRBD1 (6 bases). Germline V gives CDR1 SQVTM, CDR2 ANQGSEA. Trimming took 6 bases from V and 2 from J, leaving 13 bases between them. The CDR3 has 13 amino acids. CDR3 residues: CSVSQGFNTEAFF. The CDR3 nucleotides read TGCAGCGTATCACAGGGTTTCAACACTGAAGCTTTCTTT.

The CDR3 region is CASSLVWGADEEQFF. The CDR3 DNA reads as TGCGCCAGCAGCTTGGTGTGGGGGGCGGATGAGGAGCAGTTCTTC. The chain recombines TRBV5-1 with TRBJ2-1, with D possibly being TRBD1 or TRBD2 (6 bases each). This CDR3 has 15 amino acids. Germline CDR1 reads SGHRS; CDR2 reads YFSETQ. V lost 0 bases to trimming and J lost 10 bases, with 17 bases between them.

The CDR3 DNA reads TGTGCCACCTCCCGGGACCGCGGAGGGGAGCAGTTCTTC. Its translation: CATSRDRGGEQFF. The chain uses TRBV18 and TRBJ2-1; TRBD2 is a possible D gene (6 bases). CDR1 KGHSH and CDR2 LQKENI come from the germline V gene. The V end was cut by 10 bases, the J end by 10 bases, with 20 bases between. The CDR3 is made up of 13 amino acids.

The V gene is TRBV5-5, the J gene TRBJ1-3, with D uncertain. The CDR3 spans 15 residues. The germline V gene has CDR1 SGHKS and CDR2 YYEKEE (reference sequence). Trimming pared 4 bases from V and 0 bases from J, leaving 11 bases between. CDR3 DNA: TGTGCCAGCAGCCTCGGACTCCCCTCTGGAAACACCATATATTTT. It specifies CASSLGLPSGNTIYF.

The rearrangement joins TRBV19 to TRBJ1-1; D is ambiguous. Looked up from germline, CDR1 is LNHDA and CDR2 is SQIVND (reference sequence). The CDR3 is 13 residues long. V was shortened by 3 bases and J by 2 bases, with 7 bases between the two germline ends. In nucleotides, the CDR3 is TGTGCCAGTAGTATGACACTTAACACTGAAGCTTTCTTT. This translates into CASSMTLNTEAFF. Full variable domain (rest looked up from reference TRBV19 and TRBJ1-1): DGGITQSPKYLFRKEGQNVTLSCEQNLNHDAMYWYRQDPGQGLRLIYYSQIVNDFQKGDIAEGYSVSREKKESFPLTVTSAQKNPTAFYLCASSMTLNTEAFFGQGTRLTVV.

DNA for the CDR3: TGTGCCAGCAAGGAGACAGCTAACTATGGCTACACCTTC. Its translation is CASKETANYGYTF. The chain uses TRBV28 and TRBJ1-2; D is perhaps TRBD1 (5 bases). CDR1 MDHEN and CDR2 SYDVKM come from the germline V gene. The V end lost 7 bases, the J end lost 0 bases, and 9 bases lay between the germline ends. The CDR3 is made up of 13 amino acids.

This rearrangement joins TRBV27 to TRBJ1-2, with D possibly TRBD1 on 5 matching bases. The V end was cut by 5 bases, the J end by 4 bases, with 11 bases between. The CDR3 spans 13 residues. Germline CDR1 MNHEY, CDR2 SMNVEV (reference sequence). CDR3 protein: CASSPDSIYGYTF. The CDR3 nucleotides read TGTGCCAGCAGTCCAGACAGCATCTATGGCTACACCTTC.

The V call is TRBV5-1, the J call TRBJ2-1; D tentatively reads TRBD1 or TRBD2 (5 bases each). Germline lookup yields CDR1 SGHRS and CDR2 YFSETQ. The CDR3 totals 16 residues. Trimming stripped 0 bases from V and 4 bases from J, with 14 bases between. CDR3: CASSLGSGTWYNEQFF. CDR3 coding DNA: TGCGCCAGCAGCTTGGGGTCGGGGACCTGGTACAATGAGCAGTTCTTC.